Each of the 23 T cell receptor beta chains below was sequenced from the same sample in a study of T cell changes during pregnancy in multiple sclerosis. Clones were sequenced by immunoSEQ multiplex PCR, and TCRdb holds only the in-frame ones, with some missing. The profile shows around 61,000 clones, about 90% of them singletons. The material sequenced was peripheral blood, taken in the third trimester of pregnancy. These TCRs come from a female donor in good health, enrolled as a control in a pregnancy study.

V is TRBV9 and J is TRBJ2-3; 7 nucleotides align to TRBD1. Unmatched junction bases numbered 10, after V lost 6 bases and J lost 6 bases. The length of the CDR3 is 14 residues. Germline CDR1 and CDR2: SGDLS and YYNGEE. CDR3: CASNRRDSRDTQYF. The CDR3 nucleotides are TGTGCCAGCAACAGACGGGACAGCCGGGATACGCAGTATTTT.

The rearrangement joins TRBV7-6 to TRBJ2-7; D gene ambiguous. Trimming stripped 0 bases from V and 2 bases from J, with 14 bases between. This CDR3 has 16 amino acids. Looked up from germline, CDR1 is SGHVS and CDR2 is FNYEAQ. This CDR3 reads CASSLASGPITYEQYF. The CDR3 DNA is TGTGCCAGCAGCTTAGCGTCAGGTCCGATAACCTACGAGCAGTACTTC.

The chain has TRBV7-2 and TRBJ2-3; TRBD1 agrees at 8 bases. CDR1 is SGHTA and CDR2 is FQGNSA in the germline V gene. With V trimmed by 2 bases and J by 3 bases, 4 bases remained unmatched. The CDR3 is 15 amino acids. The DNA of the CDR3 is TGTGCCAGCAGCTTAAGACAGGGGTCAACAGATACGCAGTATTTT. Encoded protein: CASSLRQGSTDTQYF.

The chain has TRBV4-3 and TRBJ2-3; 7 nucleotides align to TRBD1. The length of the CDR3 is 16 residues. The V gene end was trimmed by 1 base and the J gene end by 3 bases; junction bases not matched to a gene: 7. CDR1 is LGHNA, CDR2 YSLEER, per germline. CDR3: CASSQGSDRATDTQYF. CDR3 in DNA: TGCGCCAGCAGCCAAGGCTCTGACAGGGCGACAGATACGCAGTATTTT.

J is TRBJ2-1 and V is TRBV5-1; perhaps TRBD2 as D (6 bases). Trimming took off 6 bases at V and 1 base at J, with 17 bases between the two ends. The CDR3 consists of 16 residues. Per germline, CDR1 SGHRS and CDR2 YFSETQ. CDR3 residues: CASTHTGGESYNEQFF. DNA of the CDR3: TGCGCCAGCACCCACACCGGAGGGGAGTCCTACAATGAGCAGTTCTTC.

The chain joins TRBV5-1 to TRBJ2-2; the match to TRBD1 covers 11 bases. V lost 4 bases, J lost 5 bases, and 7 bases stayed unmatched. This CDR3 is built from 16 residues. Germline CDR1 reads SGHRS; CDR2 reads YFSETQ. CDR3 sequence reads: CASSITGTGGTGELFF. As DNA, the CDR3 is TGCGCCAGCAGCATAACCGGGACAGGGGGAACCGGGGAGCTGTTTTTT.

The rearrangement uses TRBV6-5 and TRBJ1-5, with 8 nucleotides matching TRBD1. Germline assignment: CDR1 MNHEY and CDR2 SVGAGI. V lost 6 bases to trimming and J lost 6 bases; unmatched junction nucleotides: 7. The CDR3 runs 14 residues. The CDR3 loop reads CASSPQGVGQPQHF. DNA of the CDR3: TGTGCCAGCAGCCCACAGGGGGTCGGTCAGCCCCAGCATTTT.

V usage is TRBV7-2 and J usage is TRBJ2-7, with 8 bases aligning to TRBD1. Germline V CDR1 and CDR2: SGHTA, FQGNSA. V dropped 5 bases and J dropped 5; count of bases not matched to a gene: 8. The CDR3 length is 14 residues. In nucleotides, the CDR3 is TGTGCCAGCAGCCCGACGGACAGGGCTGACGAGCAGTACTTC. As protein: CASSPTDRADEQYF.

V and J are TRBV28 and TRBJ1-4, with D possibly TRBD1 on 6 matching bases. The CDR3 runs to 15 residues. Germline V CDR1 and CDR2: MDHEN, SYDVKM. V lost 6 bases, J lost 0 bases, and 11 bases lay in between. In DNA, the CDR3 is TGTGCCAGCAGGACAGGACCGGCAACTAATGAAAAACTGTTTTTT. Translation: CASRTGPATNEKLFF. Together with reference TRBV28 and TRBJ1-4, the CDR3 gives the full variable domain: DVKVTQSSRYLVKRTGEKVFLECVQDMDHENMFWYRQDPGLGLRLIYFSYDVKMKEKGDIPEGYSVSREKKERFSLILESASTNQTSMYLCASRTGPATNEKLFFGSGTQLSVL.

This chain uses TRBV9 with TRBJ1-4; 7 bases agree with TRBD1. Germline V CDR1 and CDR2: SGDLS, YYNGEE. Trimming at V came to 4 bases and at J to 3 bases, leaving 6 bases not matched to a gene. The CDR3 is 15 amino acids. The CDR3 spells CASSNRQGPNEKLFF. The CDR3 DNA reads as TGTGCCAGCAGCAACCGACAGGGACCTAATGAAAAACTGTTTTTT.

This sequence joins TRBV15 and TRBJ2-5, with 8 bases fitting TRBD2. With V trimmed by 8 bases and J by 3 bases, 2 bases remained unmatched. This CDR3 has 12 residues. Looked up from germline, CDR1 is LNHNV and CDR2 is YYDKDF (reference sequence). The CDR3 loop is CATAGGEETQYF. The DNA of the CDR3 is TGTGCCACCGCGGGGGGCGAAGAGACCCAGTACTTC.

The sample holds many counts of this clone. The chain has TRBV19 and TRBJ1-4; D perhaps matches TRBD1 (5 bases). The CDR3 is made up of 16 amino acids. The germline V gene has CDR1 LNHDA and CDR2 SQIVND (reference sequence). The V end lost 3 bases, the J end lost 7 bases, and 18 bases lay between the germline ends. The CDR3 bases are TGTGCCAGTAGTATTCTAGTCCAGGGCGGCGGTGAAAAACTGTTTTTT. Translated, it gives CASSILVQGGGEKLFF.

In its sample, this clone ranks as medium-sized. The chain combines TRBV7-6 with TRBJ2-2; TRBD2 might be the D (7 bases). V shed 3 bases and J shed 4 bases, with 18 bases lying between them. CDR1 SGHVS and CDR2 FNYEAQ come from the germline V gene. The CDR3 covers 17 residues. CDR3 amino acids: CASSFFEGGPVTGELFF. Written as DNA, the CDR3 is TGTGCCAGCAGCTTTTTCGAGGGGGGGCCGGTCACCGGGGAGCTGTTTTTT.

The chain employs TRBV4-3 and TRBJ2-7; TRBD2 agrees at 9 bases. The germline gives CDR1 LGHNA, CDR2 YSLEER. This CDR3 contains 16 residues. The trim removed 4 bases at V and 4 bases at J, leaving 11 bases unmatched. The CDR3 DNA follows: TGCGCCAGCAGCCTCTCGGCGGGGGGGCCTTGGTACGAGCAGTACTTC. As protein: CASSLSAGGPWYEQYF.

The chain combines TRBV11-1 with TRBJ1-6; 7 positions match TRBD1. This CDR3 contains 16 residues. J lost 8 bases, V lost 2 bases, and 9 bases had no gene match. Germline V gives CDR1 SGHAT, CDR2 FQDESV (reference sequence). The CDR3 is CASSLTGEVKYSPLHF. CDR3 DNA sequence: TGTGCCAGCAGCTTAACAGGGGAAGTGAAATATTCACCCCTCCACTTT. Looking up the rest from reference TRBV11-1 and TRBJ1-6 gives the full variable domain: EAEVAQSPRYKITEKSQAVAFWCDPISGHATLYWYRQILGQGPELLVQFQDESVVDDSQLPKDRFSAERLKGVDSTLKIQPAELGDSAMYLCASSLTGEVKYSPLHFGNGTRLTVT.

The rearrangement joins TRBV7-9 to TRBJ2-1, with a tentative D call TRBD2 (7 bases). This CDR3 has 13 amino acids. Trimming removed 0 bases at V and 8 bases at J, with 8 bases between. From germline, CDR1 is SEHNR and CDR2 FQNEAQ (reference sequence). CDR3 bases: TGTGCCAGCAGCTTAGCAGGGGGGGATGAGCAGTTCTTC. Protein product: CASSLAGGDEQFF.

The CDR3 loop is CASSPRQAYNEKLFF. CDR3 bases: TGTGCCAGCAGTCCGAGACAGGCCTATAATGAAAAACTGTTTTTT. The chain links TRBV27 to TRBJ1-4, with D perhaps matching TRBD1 (6 bases). The germline V gene has CDR1 MNHEY and CDR2 SMNVEV (reference sequence). The length of the CDR3 is 15 residues. V lost 5 bases, J lost 4 bases, and 14 bases lay in between.

The chain has TRBV6-6 and TRBJ2-1; the D is unclear. From germline, CDR1 is MNHNY and CDR2 SVGAGI (reference sequence). V lost 2 bases and J 8 bases, leaving 7 bases between the germline ends. The CDR3 is 12 amino acids. CDR3 in amino acids: CASSYRSDEQFF. The CDR3 coding sequence is TGTGCCAGCAGTTACAGAAGCGATGAGCAGTTCTTC.

The genes are TRBV18 and TRBJ1-5; 8 positions match TRBD1. V shed 5 bases and J 3 bases; nucleotides not matched to a gene: 6. This CDR3 comprises 15 residues. Germline V gene lookup returns CDR1 KGHSH and CDR2 LQKENI. CDR3 loop: CASSGGQADNQPQHF. The CDR3 nucleotides are TGTGCCAGCTCAGGGGGACAGGCTGACAATCAGCCCCAGCATTTT.

The rearrangement uses TRBV6-6 and TRBJ2-7; weak D call: TRBD1 (5 bases). CDR1 is MNHNY and CDR2 is SVGAGI in the germline V gene (reference sequence). The CDR3 has 14 amino acids. With 7 bases removed from V and 7 bases from J, the gap between germline ends came to 20 bases. DNA of the CDR3: TGTGCCAGCACCTTAGACGGGCAGGGCTGGGAGCAGTACTTC. Its protein product is CASTLDGQGWEQYF.

In DNA form, the CDR3 reads TGTGCCAGCAGCTTGGTACCAGGGAATATGGAGACCCAGTACTTC. Translated: CASSLVPGNMETQYF. The chain couples TRBV5-5 to TRBJ2-5; possibly TRBD1 for D (5 bases). Per germline, CDR1 SGHKS and CDR2 YYEKEE (reference sequence). V was shortened by 0 bases and J by 5 bases, with 14 bases between the two germline ends. The CDR3 is 15 amino acids.

The V and J genes are TRBV10-3 and TRBJ1-6, with 8 nucleotides matching TRBD1. J gave up 10 bases and V 6 bases, and 8 bases lay outside the gene matches. The CDR3 extends over 14 amino acids. Per the germline V gene, CDR1 is ENHRY and CDR2 is SYGVKD. DNA of the CDR3: TGTGCCATCAGCGGACAGGGCTCGGGGTCACCCCTCCACTTT. This translates into CAISGQGSGSPLHF.

This rearrangement joins TRBV28 to TRBJ1-5, with D perhaps matching TRBD1 (6 bases). The CDR3 length is 14 residues. Germline V gives CDR1 MDHEN, CDR2 SYDVKM. The V end was cut by 10 bases, the J end by 1 base, with 14 bases between. CDR3 region: CATRRGGSNQPQHF. CDR3 sequence (DNA): TGTGCCACCAGGAGGGGGGGGAGCAATCAGCCCCAGCATTTT.